Following are 8 T cell receptor beta chains from one sample sequenced in a study of cytomegalovirus exposure and HLA in healthy donors. Primers included in the PCR were 60 Vbeta and 13 Jbeta primers. Assay used: immunoSEQ multiplex PCR; TCRdb lists only in-frame clones, some missing. Of around 160,000 clones listed, around four fifths are singletons. The specimen sequenced was PBMCs. Every receptor here comes from a man younger than 35 in good health and CMV-seropositive.

The chain links TRBV6-5 to TRBJ2-1, with D possibly being TRBD1 (5 bases). Trimming pared 6 bases from V and 5 bases from J, leaving 5 bases between. Per the germline V gene, CDR1 is MNHEY and CDR2 is SVGAGI. The CDR3 length is 11 residues. In DNA, the CDR3 is TGTGCCAGCAGGGGGCACAATGAGCAGTTCTTC. Protein product: CASRGHNEQFF.

A few counts support this clone. Because the CDR3 is missing its conserved closing phenylalanine or tryptophan, this is likely a read error. The chain carries TRBV18 and TRBJ1-6; 10 bases agree with TRBD1. V shed 6 bases, J shed 9 bases, and the junction held 5 bases outside the gene matches. The CDR3 is 14 amino acids. The germline CDR1 and CDR2 sequences are KGHSH and LQKENI. The CDR3 loop is CASSSGTGASPLHL. In nucleotides, the CDR3 is TGTGCCAGCTCCTCCGGGACAGGGGCTTCACCCCTCCACCTT.

The chain joins TRBV11-2 to TRBJ1-2; 11 nucleotides line up with TRBD1. The V and J ends lost 5 bases and 5 bases, in that order; junction bases with no gene match: 10. CDR1 SGHAT and CDR2 FQNNGV come from the germline V gene. This CDR3 comprises 16 residues. CDR3 amino acids: CASSAGRGTGGYGYTF. CDR3 sequence (DNA): TGTGCCAGCAGCGCCGGCAGGGGGACAGGGGGATATGGCTACACCTTC.

The chain recombines TRBV5-8 with TRBJ1-2; D is undetermined. With 2 bases removed from V and 2 bases from J, the gap between germline ends came to 10 bases. Germline lookup yields CDR1 SGHTS and CDR2 YDEGEE. This CDR3 region has 14 residues. The CDR3 nucleotides are TGTGCCAGCAGCTTCCCTTCAGTAAACTATGGCTACACCTTC. It is translated as CASSFPSVNYGYTF. The full variable domain, in which reference TRBV5-8 and TRBJ1-2 provide the parts outside the CDR3, is EAGVTQSPTHLIKTRGQQATLRCSPISGHTSVYWYQQALGLGLQFLLWYDEGEERNRGNFPPRFSGRQFPNYSSELNVNALELEDSALYLCASSFPSVNYGYTFGSGTRLTVV.

In this sample, this clone turned up a few times. The V and J genes are TRBV18 and TRBJ1-1, with D possibly TRBD1 on 6 matching bases. V was clipped by 3 bases and J by 1 base, with 9 bases between them. This CDR3 region has 14 residues. Germline lookup yields CDR1 KGHSH and CDR2 LQKENI. CDR3 region: CASSPDSTNTEAFF. The CDR3 DNA reads as TGTGCCAGCTCACCGGACAGCACGAACACTGAAGCTTTCTTT.

The chain uses TRBV7-9 and TRBJ2-1, with 11 bases identical to TRBD1. This CDR3 spans 14 amino acids. The germline V gene encodes CDR1 SEHNR and CDR2 FQNEAQ (reference sequence). Trimming at V came to 3 bases and at J to 7 bases, leaving 2 bases not matched to a gene. CDR3 DNA: TGTGCCAGCAGCTTCGGACAGGGGGCAAATGAGCAGTTCTTC. Its translation: CASSFGQGANEQFF. The whole variable domain, remainder taken from reference TRBV7-9 and TRBJ2-1, is DTGVSQNPRHKITKRGQNVTFRCDPISEHNRLYWYRQTLGQGPEFLTYFQNEAQLEKSRLLSDRFSAERPKGSFSTLEIQRTEQGDSAMYLCASSFGQGANEQFFGPGTRLTVL.

The chain is built from TRBV7-6 and TRBJ2-3; tentatively, D is TRBD2 (7 bases). Deletions cut 8 bases from V and 4 bases from J, with 16 bases between. The length of the CDR3 is 14 residues. Per germline, CDR1 SGHVS and CDR2 FNYEAQ. CDR3 nucleotides: TGTGCCAGCGCTGGGGGGGCGGGGTCAGATACGCAGTATTTT. The encoded protein is CASAGGAGSDTQYF.

In its sample, this clone was seen a few times. This rearrangement joins TRBV18 to TRBJ1-5, with 7 bases fitting TRBD1. Germline V gene data show CDR1 as KGHSH and CDR2 as LQKENI. CDR3 length: 15 residues. Trimming cost V 4 bases and J 5 bases; bases outside gene matches: 8. The CDR3, as DNA: TGTGCCAGCTCACGGGGACAGCCTCAAGATCAGCCCCAGCATTTT. This gives the protein CASSRGQPQDQPQHF. The complete variable domain, with remaining parts taken from reference TRBV18 and TRBJ1-5, reads NAGVMQNPRHLVRRRGQEARLRCSPMKGHSHVYWYRQLPEEGLKFMVYLQKENIIDESGMPKERFSAEFPKEGPSILRIQQVVRGDSAAYFCASSRGQPQDQPQHFGDGTRLSIL.